The rows below give T cell receptor beta chains drawn from one sample of a study of cytomegalovirus exposure and HLA in healthy donors. The method was immunoSEQ multiplex PCR; TCRdb's version includes in-frame clones alone and lacks a portion of them. This sample yields some 150,000 clones, of which under 85% are seen a single time; about 6.7% belongs to the top ten. What was sequenced was PBMCs. The receptors shown here come from a woman aged 40 to 50 in good health and CMV-seropositive. The CDR3 runs from the conserved cysteine through the conserved F or W. The D gene is left open where the match is weak. Clone size is stated in some rows and not others, as once, few, many or a class when expanded.

cdr3_aa cdr3_nt clone_size j_call d_call v_call
CASSPPGTGELFF TGTGCCAGCAGCCCCCCCGGGACCGGGGAGCTGTTTTTT . TRBJ2-2 . TRBV9
CASSFPTGNSPLHF TGTGCCAGCAGCTTTCCGACAGGAAATTCACCCCTCCACTTT . TRBJ1-6 . TRBV5-6
CASKPGLANNEQFF TGTGCCAGCAAGCCGGGACTAGCTAACAATGAGCAGTTCTTC . TRBJ2-1 TRBD2 TRBV2
CASSEALLAGGSGGANVLTF TGTGCCAGCAGTGAAGCATTGCTAGCGGGGGGATCTGGTGGGGCCAACGTCCTGACTTTC . TRBJ2-6 TRBD2 TRBV2
CAISESRSPLYLIGTEAFF TGTGCCATCAGTGAGTCGCGATCACCACTCTACCTCATTGGCACTGAAGCTTTCTTT few TRBJ1-1 . TRBV10-3
CASSLSGLGITDTQYF TGCGCCAGCAGCCTTTCGGGACTAGGGATCACAGATACGCAGTATTTT . TRBJ2-3 TRBD2 TRBV10-1
CASSLDTNTEAFF TGTGCCAGCAGCTTGGACACAAACACTGAAGCTTTCTTT . TRBJ1-1 . TRBV6-4
CASSLGRDSYNSPLHF TGCGCCAGCAGCTTGGGCAGGGATTCCTATAATTCACCCCTCCACTTT . TRBJ1-6 . TRBV5-1
CASSSGTGGHEQYF TGTGCCAGCAGTTCCGGGACAGGTGGCCACGAGCAGTACTTC . TRBJ2-7 TRBD1 TRBV6-1
CASSQSGGGETQYF TGTGCCAGCAGTCAAAGCGGGGGCGGGGAGACCCAGTACTTC . TRBJ2-5 TRBD2 TRBV27
CASSLGSGQGVLRFEQYF TGTGCCAGCAGCTTAGGATCGGGACAGGGGGTGTTACGGTTCGAGCAGTACTTC . TRBJ2-7 TRBD1 TRBV11-3
CASSGFRGINEQFF TGCGCCAGCAGCGGATTTCGAGGCATAAATGAGCAGTTCTTC . TRBJ2-1 . TRBV10-1
CASSLRGGGSADTQYF TGTGCCAGCAGCTTAAGGGGCGGGGGGAGCGCAGATACGCAGTATTTT . TRBJ2-3 TRBD2 TRBV11-2
CASSLGLASYNSPLHF TGCGCCAGCAGCTTGGGGCTTGCCTCCTATAATTCACCCCTCCACTTT . TRBJ1-6 . TRBV5-1
CASSPGAGEDVYGYTF TGTGCCAGCTCACCAGGGGCAGGGGAAGATGTCTATGGCTACACCTTC . TRBJ1-2 . TRBV18
CATATNEKLFF TGTGCGACAGCAACTAATGAAAAACTGTTTTTT . TRBJ1-4 . TRBV28
CASSPVRGGGYTF TGTGCCAGCTCACCAGTGCGGGGAGGAGGCTACACCTTC once TRBJ1-2 . TRBV18
CASSPPEMGGNTEAFF TGTGCCAGCTCACCACCCGAGATGGGAGGGAACACTGAAGCTTTCTTT . TRBJ1-1 . TRBV18
CASSLASGRGTEAFF TGTGCCAGCAGCTTAGCGTCAGGGAGGGGCACTGAAGCTTTCTTT . TRBJ1-1 . TRBV11-1
CASSRGGGVTAFF TGTGCCAGCAGCAGAGGAGGGGGGGTTACAGCTTTCTTT . TRBJ1-1 . TRBV2
CASSPRRVAEAFF TGTGCCAGCAGCCCCCGGCGGGTCGCTGAAGCTTTCTTT . TRBJ1-1 . TRBV6-5
CASSATGRGTGELFF TGTGCCAGCAGCGCGACAGGGCGGGGCACCGGGGAGCTGTTTTTT . TRBJ2-2 . TRBV7-7
CASTLAGGPSDTQYF TGCGCCAGCACCCTAGCGGGGGGCCCCTCCGATACGCAGTATTTT . TRBJ2-3 TRBD2 TRBV5-1
CASSLIEGLNYGYIF TGTGCCAGCAGCTTAATCGAGGGTTTGAACTATGGCTACATCTTC . TRBJ1-2 . TRBV7-9
CASTRPSGGANYGYTF TGTGCCAGCACGCGGCCATCCGGGGGGGCTAACTATGGCTACACCTTC . TRBJ1-2 . TRBV5-6
CASSDFGSGSKETQYF TGTGCCAGCAGTGACTTCGGCTCAGGTTCGAAAGAGACCCAGTACTTC . TRBJ2-5 . TRBV6-1
CASSWRGTSGGSTDTQYF TGCGCCAGCAGCTGGAGGGGGACTAGCGGGGGGAGCACAGATACGCAGTATTTT . TRBJ2-3 TRBD2 TRBV5-1
CASGEQGSSTDTQYF TGTGCCAGCGGTGAACAGGGGTCCTCCACAGATACGCAGTATTTT once TRBJ2-3 TRBD1 TRBV2
CASSQERGYEQFF TGTGCCAGCTCCCAAGAGCGAGGCTATGAGCAGTTCTTC . TRBJ2-1 . TRBV18
CASSVASGGAARETQYF TGTGCCAGCAGTGTCGCTAGCGGGGGGGCAGCCCGGGAGACCCAGTACTTC few TRBJ2-5 TRBD2 TRBV2
CASSLSGGGYTF TGTGCCAGCAGTTTATCTGGGGGCGGCTACACCTTC once TRBJ1-2 . TRBV28
CASSQSPGRVNTEAFF TGCGCCAGCAGCCAATCCCCGGGGAGGGTCAATACTGAAGCTTTCTTT . TRBJ1-1 . TRBV4-1
CATSSEASPLHF TGTGCCACCAGTTCAGAGGCTTCACCCCTCCACTTT . TRBJ1-6 . TRBV15
CASSPPSYEQYF TGTGCCAGCAGTCCACCATCCTACGAGCAGTACTTC . TRBJ2-7 . TRBV6-6
CASSEIQGPYGYTF TGTGCCAGCAGTGAAATACAGGGACCCTATGGCTACACCTTC . TRBJ1-2 . TRBV6-1
CASSLVFAGVAKNIQYF TGTGCCAGCAGCTTAGTGTTTGCGGGTGTAGCCAAAAACATTCAGTACTTC . TRBJ2-4 . TRBV7-2
CASSPIGQGQNYGYTF TGTGCCAGCTCACCAATTGGACAGGGCCAAAACTATGGCTACACCTTC . TRBJ1-2 TRBD1 TRBV18
CASSTTGGTNTGELFF TGTGCCAGTAGTACGACAGGGGGCACGAACACCGGGGAGCTGTTTTTT . TRBJ2-2 TRBD1 TRBV19
CASSLGTDNSPLHF TGTGCCAGCAGCTTAGGGACAGATAATTCACCCCTCCACTTT . TRBJ1-6 . TRBV11-2
CASSLVIGPGTQYF TGTGCCAGCAGCTTAGTAATCGGTCCGGGGACCCAGTACTTC . TRBJ2-5 . TRBV7-9
CASSPPTWRQDEQFF TGCGCCAGCAGCCCCCCCACGTGGAGACAGGATGAGCAGTTCTTC . TRBJ2-1 . TRBV4-1
CASSPRQGLYGYTF TGTGCCAGCAGTCCCCGACAGGGACTCTATGGCTACACCTTC few TRBJ1-2 TRBD1 TRBV6-5
CSSSLRTLAGGWETQYF TGTTCCAGCAGCTTACGGACCCTAGCGGGGGGTTGGGAGACCCAGTACTTC . TRBJ2-5 TRBD2 TRBV7-9
CASKQGDYTF TGTGCCAGTAAACAGGGTGACTACACCTTC . TRBJ1-2 . TRBV25-1
CASKSRTGGPTMNTEAFF TGTGCCAGTAAATCACGGACAGGGGGGCCAACAATGAACACTGAAGCTTTCTTT . TRBJ1-1 TRBD1 TRBV19
CAWSAPGVNQPQHF TGTGCCTGGAGTGCCCCGGGAGTCAATCAGCCCCAGCATTTT few TRBJ1-5 . TRBV30
CASSLTTGDSYEQYF TGTGCCAGCAGCTTGACGACAGGGGACTCCTACGAGCAGTACTTC . TRBJ2-7 TRBD1 TRBV7-2
CASSLEGAQGAFGYGYTF TGTGCCAGCAGCTTAGAGGGGGCACAGGGGGCTTTTGGCTATGGCTACACCTTC . TRBJ1-2 TRBD1 TRBV7-9
CASKGDRDNSPLHF TGTGCCAGCAAGGGGGACAGGGATAATTCACCCCTCCACTTT . TRBJ1-6 TRBD1 TRBV2
CASRSSNQPQHF TGTGCCAGCAGGAGTAGCAATCAGCCCCAGCATTTT . TRBJ1-5 . TRBV6-1
CASSLGGGSYEQYF TGTGCCAGCAGCTTGGGAGGTGGCTCCTACGAGCAGTACTTC . TRBJ2-7 . TRBV13
CASSLGRATDTQYF TGCGCCAGCAGCTTGGGCCGAGCCACAGATACGCAGTATTTT . TRBJ2-3 . TRBV5-1
CASSPYSGPADTQYF TGTGCCAGCAGCCCCTATAGCGGGCCTGCCGATACGCAGTATTTT few TRBJ2-3 TRBD2 TRBV9
CASSLTSGGTYNEQFF TGTGCCAGCAGCTTAACTAGCGGGGGGACGTACAATGAGCAGTTCTTC few TRBJ2-1 TRBD2 TRBV7-3
CASSQSRGFSGNEKLFF TGTGCCAGCAGCCAGTCACGGGGGTTTTCGGGGAATGAAAAACTGTTTTTT . TRBJ1-4 . TRBV14
CASRSTGTGAYNEQFF TGCGCCAGCAGATCGACCGGGACAGGGGCATACAATGAGCAGTTCTTC . TRBJ2-1 TRBD1 TRBV5-1